This T cell receptor (beta chain) derives from a study of T-cell reconstitution after alpha-beta-depleted transplantation in children. CDR1 is LNHDA and CDR2 is SQIVND in the germline V gene (reference sequence). This CDR3 comprises 15 residues. The V and J ends lost 5 bases and 6 bases, in that order; junction bases with no gene match: 6. Library preparation (for TCRbeta) was performed with unique molecular identifiers. From the PCR reads, TCRdb called clonotypes with MiXCR, one entry per CDR3 protein. Among around 450,000 distinct CDR3 sequences listed, roughly a tenth were seen once. As regards this clonotype: Its antigen remains unidentified.

Study-wide results and caveats: Surviving thymic progenitors and recipient T cells were the source of high TCRbeta diversity at day 60 in some patients. Among T cells one year after transplant, newly produced cells accounted for most counts and diversity. There were reportedly several hundred expanded graft clones from which alpha-beta T cells came about two months after transplant.

The rearrangement links TRBV19 to TRBJ2-2; 10 bases match TRBD2. The source is a child aged 2-15 years with inherited bone marrow failure, due to receive a stem cell transplant. This material consisted of PBMCs, taken before TCRalphabeta/CD19-depleted stem cell transplant. CDR3 in amino acids: CASSLASGGSGELFF. CDR3 coding DNA: TGTGCCAGTAGTTTGGCTAGCGGGGGATCCGGGGAGCTGTTTTTT. Together with reference TRBV19 and TRBJ2-2, the CDR3 gives the full variable domain: DGGITQSPKYLFRKEGQNVTLSCEQNLNHDAMYWYRQDPGQGLRLIYYSQIVNDFQKGDIAEGYSVSREKKESFPLTVTSAQKNPTAFYLCASSLASGGSGELFFGEGSRLTVL.